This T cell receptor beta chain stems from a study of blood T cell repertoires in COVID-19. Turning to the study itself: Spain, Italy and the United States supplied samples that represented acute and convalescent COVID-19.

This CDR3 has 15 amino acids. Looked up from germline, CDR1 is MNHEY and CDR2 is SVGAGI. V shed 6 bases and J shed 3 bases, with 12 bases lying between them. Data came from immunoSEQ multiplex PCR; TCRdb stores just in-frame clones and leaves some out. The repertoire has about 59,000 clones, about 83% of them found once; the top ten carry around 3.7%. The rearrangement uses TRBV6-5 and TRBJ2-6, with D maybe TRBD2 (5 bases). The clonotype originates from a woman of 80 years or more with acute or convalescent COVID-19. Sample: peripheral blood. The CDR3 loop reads CASRRGFRGANVLTF. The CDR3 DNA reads TGTGCCAGCAGACGAGGGTTTCGTGGGGCCAACGTCCTGACTTTC.